This T cell receptor beta chain comes out of a study of regulatory T cells in long-lasting Graves disease. Arm-PCR of CDR3 regions and iRepertoire HTBI primers were used to build TCR beta libraries. TCRdb processed the multiplex PCR reads anew with MiXCR; each CDR3 protein has one entry. The repertoire holds about 310,000 distinct CDR3 sequences, roughly a fifth seen once, with just over 55% in the top ten. As for time point: persistent/refractory GD, antithyroid drugs over 5 years with positive TRAb. PBMC-derived RNA was used for the TCR library. This CDR3 contains 14 residues. Trimming stripped 3 bases from V and 7 bases from J, with 11 bases between. Germline V gene sequence: CDR1 SGHDT, CDR2 YYEEEE.

The chain is built from TRBV5-6 and TRBJ1-6, with a possible D match to TRBD1 (6 bases). The TCR sequence derives from a female donor with Graves disease. This specimen consisted of peripheral blood mononuclear cells (PBMCs), obtained when the disease was refractory, from a patient treated with antithyroid drugs. CDR3 DNA: TGTGCCAGCAGCTACACGGGGGCAAATTCACCCCTCCACTTT. Its protein is CASSYTGANSPLHF.